Listed here are 9 T cell receptor beta chains from one sample, sequenced in a study of early T cells in non-severe SARS-CoV-2 infection. Using its own MiXCR run on the 5' RACE reads, TCRdb lists one record per CDR3 protein. The sample lists around 65,000 distinct CDR3 sequences, roughly 13% occurring once. Here the sequenced sample was whole blood, taken at baseline. All receptors derive from an adult who was a healthcare worker with PCR-confirmed SARS-CoV-2 infection or an uninfected control (not recorded which).

This clonotype appeared a few times. V gene TRBV7-2 combines with J gene TRBJ1-2, with TRBD1 matching 7 bases. CDR1 and CDR2 from the germline V gene are SGHTA and FQGNSA. The CDR3 consists of 16 residues. The V and J ends lost 6 bases and 6 bases, in that order; junction bases with no gene match: 16. DNA of the CDR3: TGTGCCAGCAGTTTTAGAGGCACAGGGGATGGGCATGGCTACACCTTC. The encoded protein is CASSFRGTGDGHGYTF.

This clonotype was detected many times. CDR3 loop: CASNTQQDWAVGGELFF. Written as DNA, the CDR3 is TGTGCCAGTAACACACAACAGGATTGGGCCGTGGGCGGGGAGCTGTTTTTT. V gene TRBV19 combines with J gene TRBJ2-2; weak D call: TRBD1 (5 bases). Looked up from germline, CDR1 is LNHDA and CDR2 is SQIVND (reference sequence). CDR3 length: 17 residues. Trimming took 7 bases from V and 7 from J, leaving 25 bases between them. Using reference TRBV19 and TRBJ2-2 for the parts outside the CDR3, the full variable domain is DGGITQSPKYLFRKEGQNVTLSCEQNLNHDAMYWYRQDPGQGLRLIYYSQIVNDFQKGDIAEGYSVSREKKESFPLTVTSAQKNPTAFYLCASNTQQDWAVGGELFFGEGSRLTVL.

CDR3 residues: CAISEGRRGVETQYF. The CDR3 region has the DNA TGTGCCATCAGTGAGGGGAGGCGGGGGGTGGAGACCCAGTACTTC. This chain connects TRBV10-3 to TRBJ2-5; 8 bases are shared with TRBD2. Germline-derived CDR1 and CDR2 are ENHRY and SYGVKD. After removal of 2 bases from V and 5 bases from J, the junction contained 7 bases not matched to a gene. The CDR3 runs 15 residues.

V is TRBV11-2 and J is TRBJ2-7, with 8 positions matching TRBD1. With V trimmed by 5 bases and J by 1 base, 7 bases remained unmatched. The CDR3 length is 15 residues. Germline CDR1 SGHAT, CDR2 FQNNGV. CDR3 nucleotide sequence: TGTGCCAGCAGCCACCGAAGGGACAGGTCCTACGAGCAGTACTTC. It encodes CASSHRRDRSYEQYF.

This chain uses TRBV12-3 or TRBV12-4 with TRBJ2-7, with TRBD1 identical over 7 bases. The J segment lost 1 base and the V segment lost 8 bases, leaving 5 bases of the junction unmatched. This CDR3 has 13 residues. The CDR3 nucleotides are TGTGCCAGCCTGGGGGACAGTTCCTACGAGCAGTACTTC. Its translation: CASLGDSSYEQYF.

This clonotype was seen only a few times. This rearrangement joins TRBV7-8 to TRBJ2-7; no reliable D call. The length of the CDR3 is 11 residues. The germline V and J ends were trimmed by 8 bases and 1 base, with 6 bases remaining between them. The germline V gene encodes CDR1 SGHVS and CDR2 FQNEAQ. The CDR3 nucleotides read TGTGCCAGCGCCAGGTCCTACGAGCAGTACTTC. Encoded protein: CASARSYEQYF.

The CDR3 sequence is CASSVATTGDYGYTF. In DNA form, the CDR3 reads TGTGCCAGCAGCGTAGCTACGACAGGAGACTATGGCTACACCTTC. This rearrangement joins TRBV9 to TRBJ1-2; possibly TRBD1 for D (6 bases). The CDR3 runs 15 residues. CDR1 is SGDLS and CDR2 is YYNGEE in the germline V gene. Trimming shortened V by 0 bases and J by 3 bases, and 12 bases separated the two germline ends.

The sample holds many counts of this clonotype. This chain joins TRBV7-9 and TRBJ2-7, with D possibly being TRBD1 (6 bases). The V end was cut by 5 bases, the J end by 3 bases, with 17 bases between. From germline, CDR1 is SEHNR and CDR2 FQNEAQ (reference sequence). CDR3 length: 15 residues. The CDR3 protein is CASSPRAGVLYEQYF. The DNA of the CDR3 is TGTGCCAGCAGCCCCCGGGCAGGGGTACTCTACGAGCAGTACTTC.

This clonotype is medium-sized within its sample. The chain uses TRBV4-1 and TRBJ1-1; 8 bases agree with TRBD1. The CDR3 runs 12 residues. Germline loops: CDR1 MGHRA, CDR2 YSYEKL. Losses at the gene ends were 5 bases for V and 12 bases for J; bases not matched to a gene: 8. The CDR3 spells CASSSRDRPPFF. The CDR3 coding sequence is TGCGCCAGCAGCAGCCGGGACAGGCCACCTTTCTTT.